This TCR beta chain was sequenced in a study of cytomegalovirus exposure and HLA in healthy donors (TCRdb year 2017). Describing the broader study: An earlier analysis of a few hundred of the donors reported 276 Gb of sequence data and 90 million to 120 million unique TCR beta sequences obtained from around 170 million T cells. A few DR-DQ haplotypes were handled as single units for association and clustering because linkage in the cohort was strong. Using immunosequencing, the study profiled T cell repertoires from 550 to 750 subjects and related those repertoires to cytomegalovirus serostatus. Every repertoire in the discovery cohort had been generated on one and the same sequencing platform. Rather than using new phenotypic data, the later analysis identified candidate immune exposures from TCR beta sequences and from how often those sequences occurred across donors. An earlier analysis of several hundred of the donors applied high-throughput TCR beta sequencing to assess whether each TCR beta V gene segment acted as functional or pseudogenic. A later analysis re-examined previously published TCR beta repertoires from more than 550 donors and added high-resolution HLA genotyping to investigate patterns of TCR occurrence. Donor age, sex, ethnicity and CMV serostatus were compiled together with the repertoire data. The study was designed to test whether signatures of past pathogen exposure could be identified by cataloging public T cell receptors. To predict cytomegalovirus infection status, the study brought together high-throughput TCR immunosequencing, statistical association of individual TCRs with disease status, and machine learning. Of the approximately 400 genotyped donors, 65% to 90% were placed in the genetic ancestry cluster associated with self-reported Caucasian donors. Approximately 300 gigabases of sequencing data and around 80 million unique TCR sequences made up an early release that covered around 640 HLA-typed donors. A later genetic analysis took genome-wide SNP genotypes for about 55% of the 666 donors and used that subset as a discovery cohort. Across approximately 400 genotyped donors of the cohort, an average of about 220,000 unique TCR beta nucleotide sequences per donor were sequenced, and approximately 17% of those sequences were non-productive. A separate validation cohort of over a hundred different subjects was used in addition to the 666-subject first cohort. The number of donors typed differed by locus, with 629-630 for A, B, C, DRB1 and DQB1, roughly 520 for DQA1, approximately 570 for DPA1, and under 490 for DPB1. HLA typing included class I and class II loci at four-digit resolution.

The CDR3 covers 13 residues, taking in both the cysteine and the phenylalanine. Of the read, only the CDR3 DNA is kept; its 39 bases are in frame from base 1. To note about this clone: Its antigen is currently not known. Per-base qualities were not stored, and no clone one base away is much larger.

Libraries were constructed by the immunoSEQ multiplex PCR assay. A mixture of 60 forward primers for TCR Vbeta segments and 13 reverse primers for TCR Jbeta segments was used in the multiplex PCR. The CDR3 region of rearranged TCR beta genes was amplified from genomic DNA by a multiplex PCR assay. The amplified TCR beta libraries were sequenced on the Illumina HiSeq System as 87-base-pair reads. Per the source publication's procedure: A later analysis tallied 80 million to 95 million unique TCR beta chains across the approximately 670 repertoires, and around 9.9 million of those chains were shared by two or more donors. A nearest-neighbor algorithm error-corrected the raw reads and collapsed the reads into unique sequences, merging closely related sequences to remove PCR and sequencing errors. CDR3 sequences were aligned to IMGT reference sequences to assign V, D and J gene segments. For a sequence to be retained, a match of at least six nucleotides to both a V gene segment and a J gene segment was required. Rearrangements were classified as productive when the CDR3 lacked stop codons and remained in frame with V and J, and all other rearrangements were classified as non-productive. CDR3 was defined by IMGT convention, running from the second conserved V-encoded cysteine to the conserved J-encoded phenylalanine. The earlier analysis of about 560 of the donors excluded any sequence lacking an unambiguous match to a single V gene segment. In an earlier analysis of some 590 of the donors, V segments were called functional above 56.7% productive rearrangements and were called segregating when the between-donor standard deviation exceeded 5%. A statistical classification framework was developed to diagnose cytomegalovirus status using the catalog of TCR beta chain sequences. In a later analysis, TCR nucleotide sequences were compared against IMGT/GENE-DB human TR gene sequences so that V and J genes could be assigned. Using the TCRdist pipeline, a later analysis assigned CDR3 sequences along with most-parsimonious VDJ recombination scenarios. In a later analysis, every TCR beta chain was defined by the combination of its CDR3 amino acid sequence and its V-gene family, and reads without a unique V-gene family were dropped. As a way to deal with suspected cross-contamination and a sequencing artifact, a later analysis dropped 592 nucleotide sequences that were highly shared and had low generation probability. A later analysis calculated a clonal expansion index for each public chain from normalized within-repertoire ranks of inferred template counts. In a later analysis, generation probabilities were computed using a VDJ recombination model fitted to out-of-frame rearrangements, and the results were checked against IGoR. In a later analysis, TCR-TCR, TCR-HLA and TCR-CMV co-occurrence was scored with hypergeometric tests, and a repertoire-size bias correction was applied to TCR pairs. A later analysis estimated false discovery rates by permuting HLA or CMV assignments 20 times. In a later analysis, co-occurring TCRs were grouped with DBSCAN, and TCRdist sequence similarity was added when clustering was performed within HLA-allele-positive subsets. Repertoires with fewer than 30,000 or more than 120,000 public chains, plus five repertoires with anomalous nucleotide sharing, were excluded from co-occurrence clustering. The immuneACCESS repertoire file appears here via TCRdb, limited to in-frame rearrangements. These files lack a portion of the clones; in checked studies, under half of the deficit traces to unresolved V genes, and the cause of the others is not known. V and J calls and clone size are those listed in that table; D and trimming were worked out from the DNA. This sample lists 75,000 to 80,000 clones; more than 55% were detected once. The leading ten clones occupy roughly 4.9% of the sample.

Points the paper makes about the study in general: According to a later analysis, TCR association rates differed among HLA loci, with DRB1 alleles showing the most associated TCRs and HLA-C alleles showing the fewest. Cytomegalovirus status was reported to be diagnosed by the classifier with high specificity and sensitivity in both the original and validation cohorts. This cohort had only TCR beta chains sequenced, and the lack of alpha or paired-chain data limited which features could be detected. Over 15 rarely observed V segments, including chromosome 9 orphons, were excluded from the earlier analysis of some 590 of the donors because counts were too low. According to the authors, the approach could potentially be generalized to other disease states and immunological phenotypes. According to a later analysis, parvovirus B19, influenza, CMV and Epstein-Barr virus appeared linked to several top co-occurrence clusters. In a later analysis, HLA-associated TCR beta chains were found to be more clonally expanded and to have lower generation probabilities than equally common non-associated chains. In a later genetic analysis, fewer N-insertions in productive TCRs were reported among donors in an Asian-associated ancestry cluster than the roughly 700-donor mean. The sequencing pipeline was judged likely to have produced a cluster of highly shared sequence variants as a technical artifact. In the study, approximately 160 TCR beta chains were listed as associated with cytomegalovirus. The 87-base-pair reads could not distinguish some IMGT-functional V segments, including TRBV6-2 and TRBV6-3, so those segments were excluded. In vitro tests confirmed that a few of the cytomegalovirus-associated TCR beta chains recognize cytomegalovirus antigens. Specific HLA alleles were associated with roughly 16,000 TCR beta sequences at a false discovery rate of 0.05 in a later analysis. A later genetic analysis associated a missense DCLRE1C variant with V-gene and J-gene trimming of TCR beta chains, and an independent cohort replicated the association. Linkage disequilibrium might explain the correlated functional status among segregating V segments, but an unknown experimental factor could not be excluded. The presence/absence analyses assumed that sequencing depth was roughly uniform across donors, and that assumption may not be true. Because HLA typing was unavailable for some donors at each locus, only the typed subset was used in association tests. A further reported finding was that TCR beta sequences accurately predicted the HLA-A and HLA-B alleles for most subjects in the first cohort. Strong co-occurrence of HLA alleles, especially DR and DQ, made assigning TCR associations to individual alleles difficult. CMV serostatus was the only immune exposure information available for the cohort. According to a later analysis, most CMV-associated TCR beta chains appeared to be HLA-restricted, and the HLA associations seemed to be driven largely by CMV exposure. In an earlier analysis of 450 to 750 of the donors, most TCR beta V segments appeared in productive rearrangements about 90% or about 30% of the time, broadly matching IMGT annotations. Across donors, most TCR sequences were observed very rarely, whereas some public TCRs were present in many individuals.

The cohort comprised some 680 healthy bone marrow donors. At the time of sampling, all cohort members were nominally healthy, though unrecorded immune exposures were likely present. The donor was CMV seropositive and was included in the group of 250 to 350 seropositive cohort members. Every donor gave a peripheral blood sample, and the peripheral blood mononuclear cells from that sample were used for TCR beta sequencing. Genomic DNA extraction from the blood cell samples was performed with the Qiagen DNeasy Blood Extraction Kit. This TCR derives from a man in his sixties in good health and CMV-seropositive. Recombination joined TRBV21-1 with TRBJ2-5; TRBD2, the D gene given by the table, was not confirmed from the DNA. TRBV21-1 is listed as a pseudogene. The sample consisted of PBMCs. The base sequence is TGTGCCAGCAGCACCCCGGGTGGAGAGACCCAGTACTTC. Its translation reads: CASSTPGGETQYF.